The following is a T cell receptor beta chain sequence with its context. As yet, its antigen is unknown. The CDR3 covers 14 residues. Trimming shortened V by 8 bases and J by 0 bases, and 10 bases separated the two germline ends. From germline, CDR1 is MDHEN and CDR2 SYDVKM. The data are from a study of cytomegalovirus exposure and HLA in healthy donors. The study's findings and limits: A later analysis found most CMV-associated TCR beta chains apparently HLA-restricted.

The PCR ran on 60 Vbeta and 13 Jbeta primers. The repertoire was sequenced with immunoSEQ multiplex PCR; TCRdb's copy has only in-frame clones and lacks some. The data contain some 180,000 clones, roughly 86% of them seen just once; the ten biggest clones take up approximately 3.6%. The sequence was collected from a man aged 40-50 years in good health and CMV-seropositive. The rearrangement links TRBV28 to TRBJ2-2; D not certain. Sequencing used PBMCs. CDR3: CASWPGSNTGELFF. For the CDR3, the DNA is TGTGCCAGCTGGCCAGGTTCGAACACCGGGGAGCTGTTTTTT. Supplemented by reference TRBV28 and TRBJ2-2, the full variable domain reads DVKVTQSSRYLVKRTGEKVFLECVQDMDHENMFWYRQDPGLGLRLIYFSYDVKMKEKGDIPEGYSVSREKKERFSLILESASTNQTSMYLCASWPGSNTGELFFGEGSRLTVL.